The 21 T cell receptor beta chains reported below all come from one sample, sequenced in a study of blood T cell repertoires in COVID-19. Profiling relied on immunoSEQ multiplex PCR, and the TCRdb table lists in-frame clones only, not all of them. This table holds more than 200,000 clones, about 90% found once. The sample was PBMCs or T cells enriched from blood (not recorded which). These TCRs come from a woman under 40 who had been exposed to COVID-19.

The chain has TRBV28 and TRBJ1-6, with D possibly being TRBD1 (5 bases). CDR3 size: 14 residues. The V end was cut by 5 bases, the J end by 8 bases, with 13 bases between. Germline V lookup: CDR1 MDHEN, CDR2 SYDVKM. The CDR3 region is CASSVGGGDSPLHF. DNA of the CDR3: TGTGCCAGCAGTGTGGGCGGGGGGGATTCACCCCTCCACTTT.

V usage is TRBV28 and J usage is TRBJ1-4; 8 bases are a match to TRBD1. CDR1 and CDR2 from the germline V gene are MDHEN and SYDVKM. This CDR3 region has 15 residues. The V and J ends lost 4 bases and 8 bases, in that order; junction bases with no gene match: 9. The CDR3, as DNA: TGTGCCAGCAGTTCCAGGACAGGGACGGGGGAAAAACTGTTTTTT. Translation: CASSSRTGTGEKLFF.

J is TRBJ1-2 and V is TRBV2, with 7 bases identical to TRBD1. Germline trimming cut 7 bases from V and 4 bases from J; bases unmatched to any gene: 6. CDR1 is SNHLY, CDR2 FYNNEI, per germline. The CDR3 is 13 residues long. CDR3 sequence (DNA): TGTGCCAGCATGGATGGACAGGCCTATGGCTACACCTTC. Its translation: CASMDGQAYGYTF.

The gene calls are TRBV2 and TRBJ2-1; D is possibly TRBD1 (5 bases). The V and J ends lost 10 bases and 5 bases respectively, with 21 bases between them. The CDR3 consists of 15 residues. Germline CDR1 SNHLY, CDR2 FYNNEI. The CDR3: CATQGAGPVDNEQFF. The CDR3 DNA reads TGTGCCACCCAAGGGGCCGGCCCCGTTGACAATGAGCAGTTCTTC.

The rearrangement links TRBV7-3 to TRBJ1-1, with D perhaps TRBD1 (5 bases). Between the trimmed V and J ends, which lost 0 bases and 7 bases, there was a span of 9 bases. This CDR3 comprises 13 residues. Germline assignment: CDR1 SGHTA and CDR2 FQGTGA. The DNA for the CDR3 is TGTGCCAGCAGCTTAACCGTCCAGGGTGAAGCTTTCTTT. Amino acid sequence: CASSLTVQGEAFF.

The DNA for the CDR3 is TGTGCCAGCAGACTCGGGGATGAAGCTTTCTTT. Protein sequence: CASRLGDEAFF. J is TRBJ1-1 and V is TRBV28; no definite D call. Germline V lookup: CDR1 MDHEN, CDR2 SYDVKM. Trimming removed 6 bases from V and 7 bases from J, with 9 bases in between. There are 11 residues in the CDR3.

The J gene is TRBJ2-2, the V gene TRBV18; 7 positions match TRBD1. The CDR3 consists of 15 residues. The V segment lost 6 bases and the J segment 0 bases; nucleotides outside the gene matches: 4. Germline CDR1 KGHSH, CDR2 LQKENI. The CDR3 region is CASSGQPTNTGELFF. The CDR3 DNA is TGTGCCAGCTCGGGACAGCCTACGAACACCGGGGAGCTGTTTTTT.

The V call is TRBV27, the J call TRBJ1-1, with TRBD1 matching 7 bases. The CDR3 consists of 14 residues. After removal of 4 bases from V and 1 base from J, the junction contained 3 bases not matched to a gene. CDR1 and CDR2 from the germline V gene are MNHEY and SMNVEV (reference sequence). The DNA of the CDR3 is TGTGCCAGCAGTTCGCCAGGGGGGAACACTGAAGCTTTCTTT. Translating it yields CASSSPGGNTEAFF.

Only a few counts were recorded for this clone. V is TRBV18 and J is TRBJ1-5, with TRBD1 matching 9 bases. Germline trimming cut 6 bases from V and 5 bases from J; bases unmatched to any gene: 8. Per the germline V gene, CDR1 is KGHSH and CDR2 is LQKENI. The CDR3 has 15 amino acids. The CDR3 sequence is CASSSNRGPYQPQHF. CDR3 DNA: TGTGCCAGCTCCAGCAACAGGGGGCCATATCAGCCCCAGCATTTT.

The chain carries TRBV5-1 and TRBJ1-1, with TRBD1 identical over 7 bases. V lost 3 bases to trimming and J lost 3 bases; unmatched junction nucleotides: 2. Germline CDR1 SGHRS, CDR2 YFSETQ. This CDR3 is 13 amino acids long. The CDR3 region has the DNA TGCGCCAGCAGCTCGACAGGGTACACTGAAGCTTTCTTT. This codes for CASSSTGYTEAFF.

V is TRBV2 and J is TRBJ1-6; TRBD1 matches 7 bases. The CDR3 runs to 14 residues. V trimming: 4 bases; J trimming: 9 bases; junction bases outside the gene matches: 6. The V gene's germline CDR1 is SNHLY and CDR2 FYNNEI. CDR3 bases: TGTGCCAGCAGTGGAGACAGGGTCGGTTCACCCCTCCACTTT. It codes for CASSGDRVGSPLHF.

This clone was observed a few times. This chain connects TRBV30 to TRBJ1-5; D is perhaps TRBD1 (6 bases). V was pared by 2 bases and J by 7 bases, with 12 bases between. Germline CDR1 reads GTSNPN; CDR2 reads SVGIG (reference sequence). The CDR3 length is 13 residues. The CDR3 DNA is TGTGCCTGGAGTATGGGGGGGCAGCAGCCCCAGCATTTT. Protein sequence: CAWSMGGQQPQHF.

This chain's CDR3 is CASSLAVRDTEAFF. CDR3 bases: TGTGCCAGCAGCTTAGCGGTACGGGACACTGAAGCTTTCTTT. The V call is TRBV7-2, the J call TRBJ1-1; D is uncertain. There are 14 residues in the CDR3. V was cut by 0 bases and J by 3 bases, with 8 bases left in between. Germline V lookup: CDR1 SGHTA, CDR2 FQGNSA.

This chain's CDR3 is CASSESSRGLGVRDTQYF. The CDR3 DNA reads as TGCGCCAGCAGTGAGTCGAGCAGGGGGCTTGGGGTCAGAGATACGCAGTATTTT. This chain joins TRBV10-1 and TRBJ2-3; 8 nucleotides align to TRBD1. V was pared by 0 bases and J by 5 bases, with 13 bases of the junction left unmatched. Germline assignment: CDR1 WNHNN and CDR2 SYGVQD (reference sequence). This CDR3 spans 18 amino acids.

V is TRBV19 and J is TRBJ1-6; D might be TRBD1 (5 bases). V was trimmed by 3 bases and J by 3 bases, leaving 6 bases between them. Looked up from germline, CDR1 is LNHDA and CDR2 is SQIVND (reference sequence). The CDR3 runs 14 residues. CDR3 amino acids: CASSIDSYNSPLHF. The CDR3 coding sequence is TGTGCCAGTAGTATTGACAGCTATAATTCACCCCTCCACTTT. The full variable domain, rest sourced from reference TRBV19 and TRBJ1-6, is DGGITQSPKYLFRKEGQNVTLSCEQNLNHDAMYWYRQDPGQGLRLIYYSQIVNDFQKGDIAEGYSVSREKKESFPLTVTSAQKNPTAFYLCASSIDSYNSPLHFGNGTRLTVT.

The chain recombines TRBV5-4 with TRBJ2-7; D gene unclear. The CDR3 runs to 14 residues. Germline values: CDR1 SGHNT, CDR2 YYREEE (reference sequence). Trimming pared 0 bases from V and 2 bases from J, leaving 9 bases between. The CDR3 DNA sequence: TGTGCCAGCAGCTTGGAGCAGGCCGCCTACGAGCAGTACTTC. As protein: CASSLEQAAYEQYF.

The chain combines TRBV6-4 with TRBJ2-7; D not resolved. Germline CDR1 and CDR2: MRHNA and SNTAGT. The CDR3 has 13 amino acids. V gave up 6 bases and J gave up 0 bases, with 9 bases separating them. The CDR3 DNA reads TGTGCCAGCAGCCTACAGAGCTCCTACGAGCAGTACTTC. Protein sequence: CASSLQSSYEQYF.

The chain uses TRBV2 and TRBJ1-1; tentatively, D is TRBD1 (6 bases). The CDR3 has 14 amino acids. In germline, CDR1 is SNHLY, CDR2 FYNNEI. V lost 6 bases and J 1 base, leaving 12 bases between the germline ends. This CDR3 is CASRRDTANTEAFF. CDR3 nucleotides: TGTGCCAGCAGACGGGACACCGCGAACACTGAAGCTTTCTTT. Variable domain in full (rest from reference TRBV2 and TRBJ1-1): EPEVTQTPSHQVTQMGQEVILRCVPISNHLYFYWYRQILGQKVEFLVSFYNNEISEKSEIFDDQFSVERPDGSNFTLKIRSTKLEDSAMYFCASRRDTANTEAFFGQGTRLTVV.

In its sample, this clone was seen once. For the CDR3, the DNA is TGTGCCAGCAGCTTATCCCCAGGCCTACAAGAGACCCAGTACTTC. It codes for CASSLSPGLQETQYF. The chain links TRBV7-6 to TRBJ2-5, with D unresolved. CDR1 SGHVS and CDR2 FNYEAQ come from the germline V gene. The V end was cut by 2 bases, the J end by 2 bases, with 12 bases between. CDR3 length: 15 amino acids.

This clone was detected once. The chain has TRBV5-1 and TRBJ1-1; D is uncertain. CDR3 size: 12 residues. The V gene's germline CDR1 is SGHRS and CDR2 YFSETQ. Trimming took 7 bases from V and 5 from J, leaving 12 bases between them. This chain's CDR3 is CASSSSGTEAFF. DNA of the CDR3: TGCGCCAGCTCTTCCTCGGGGACTGAAGCTTTCTTT.

This clone was counted between two and nine times. The gene calls are TRBV4-2 and TRBJ2-2; 9 positions match TRBD2. From germline, CDR1 is LGHNA and CDR2 YNFKEQ. The CDR3 is made up of 20 amino acids. J lost 4 bases, V lost 1 base, and 16 bases had no gene match. CDR3 in amino acids: CASSQGILAGRAALTGELFF. The CDR3 DNA sequence: TGTGCCAGCAGCCAAGGGATCCTAGCGGGACGGGCGGCCCTCACCGGGGAGCTGTTTTTT.